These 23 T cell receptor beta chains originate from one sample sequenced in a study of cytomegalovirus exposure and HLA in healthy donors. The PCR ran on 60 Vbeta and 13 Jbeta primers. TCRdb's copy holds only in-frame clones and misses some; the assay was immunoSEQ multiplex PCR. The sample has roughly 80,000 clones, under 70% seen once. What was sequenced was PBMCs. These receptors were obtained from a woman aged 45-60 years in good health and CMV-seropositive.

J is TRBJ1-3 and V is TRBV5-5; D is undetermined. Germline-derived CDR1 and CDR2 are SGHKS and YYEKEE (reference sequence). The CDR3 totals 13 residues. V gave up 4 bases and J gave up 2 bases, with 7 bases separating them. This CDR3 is CASSQYAGNTIYF. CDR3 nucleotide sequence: TGTGCCAGCAGCCAGTATGCTGGAAACACCATATATTTT.

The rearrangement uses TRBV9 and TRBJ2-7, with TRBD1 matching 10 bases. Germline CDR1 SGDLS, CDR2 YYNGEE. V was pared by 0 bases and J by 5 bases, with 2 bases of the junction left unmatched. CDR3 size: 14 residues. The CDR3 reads CASSVAGQGDEQYF. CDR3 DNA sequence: TGTGCCAGCAGCGTAGCTGGACAGGGGGACGAGCAGTACTTC.

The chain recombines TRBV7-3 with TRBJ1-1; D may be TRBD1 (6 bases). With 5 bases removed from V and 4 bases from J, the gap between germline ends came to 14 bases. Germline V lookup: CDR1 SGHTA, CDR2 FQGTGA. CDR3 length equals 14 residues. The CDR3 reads CASSPPGAGTEAFF. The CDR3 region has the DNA TGTGCCAGCAGCCCCCCAGGGGCAGGCACTGAAGCTTTCTTT.

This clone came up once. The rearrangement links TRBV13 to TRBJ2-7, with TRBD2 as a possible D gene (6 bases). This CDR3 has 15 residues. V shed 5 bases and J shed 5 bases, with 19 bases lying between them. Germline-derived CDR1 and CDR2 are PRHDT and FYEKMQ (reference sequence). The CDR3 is CASSPSSGDRDEQYV. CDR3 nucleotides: TGTGCCAGCAGCCCCTCCTCGGGGGATCGTGACGAGCAGTACGTC.

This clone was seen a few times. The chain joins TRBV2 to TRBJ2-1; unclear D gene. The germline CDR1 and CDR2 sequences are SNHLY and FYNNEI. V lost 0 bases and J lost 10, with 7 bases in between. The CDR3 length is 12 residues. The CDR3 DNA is TGTGCCAGCAGTGAAGCGCGTATAGAGCAGTTCTTC. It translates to CASSEARIEQFF.

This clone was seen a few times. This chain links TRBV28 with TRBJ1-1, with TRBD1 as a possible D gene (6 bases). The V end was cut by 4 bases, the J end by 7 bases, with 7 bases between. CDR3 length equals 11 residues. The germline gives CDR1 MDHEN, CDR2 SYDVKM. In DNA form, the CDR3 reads TGTGCCAGCAGTTGGGACATTGAAGCTTTCTTT. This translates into CASSWDIEAFF.

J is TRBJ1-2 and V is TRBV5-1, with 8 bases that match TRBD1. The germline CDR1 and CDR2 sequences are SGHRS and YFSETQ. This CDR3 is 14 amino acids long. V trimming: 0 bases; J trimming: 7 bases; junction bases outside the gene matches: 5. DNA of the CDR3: TGCGCCAGCAGCTTGGGGCAGGGGGCAGGTGGCTACACCTTC. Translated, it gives CASSLGQGAGGYTF.

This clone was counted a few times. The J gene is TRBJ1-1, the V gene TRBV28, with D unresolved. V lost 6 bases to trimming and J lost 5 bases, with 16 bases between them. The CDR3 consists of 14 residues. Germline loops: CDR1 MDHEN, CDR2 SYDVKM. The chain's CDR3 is CASRPLVGGTEAFF. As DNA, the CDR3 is TGTGCCAGCAGACCCTTGGTTGGCGGGACTGAAGCTTTCTTT.

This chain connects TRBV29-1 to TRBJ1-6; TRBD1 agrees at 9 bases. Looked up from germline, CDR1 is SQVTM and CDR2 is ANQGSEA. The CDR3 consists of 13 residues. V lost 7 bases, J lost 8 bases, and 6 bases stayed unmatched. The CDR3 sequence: CSASTGGDSPLHF. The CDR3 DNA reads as TGCAGCGCCTCGACAGGGGGGGATTCACCCCTCCACTTT.

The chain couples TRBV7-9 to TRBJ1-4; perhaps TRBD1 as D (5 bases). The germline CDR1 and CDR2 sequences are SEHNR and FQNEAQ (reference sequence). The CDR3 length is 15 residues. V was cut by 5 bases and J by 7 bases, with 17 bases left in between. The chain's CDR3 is CASSTSGGTGEKLFF. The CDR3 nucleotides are TGTGCCAGCAGCACTTCGGGGGGGACGGGTGAAAAACTGTTTTTT.

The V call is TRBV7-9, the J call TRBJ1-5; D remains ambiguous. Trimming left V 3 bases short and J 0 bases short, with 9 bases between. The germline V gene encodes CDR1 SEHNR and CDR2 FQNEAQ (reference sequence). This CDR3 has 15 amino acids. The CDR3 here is CASSLGGISNQPQHF. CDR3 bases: TGTGCCAGCAGCTTGGGAGGGATTAGCAATCAGCCCCAGCATTTT.

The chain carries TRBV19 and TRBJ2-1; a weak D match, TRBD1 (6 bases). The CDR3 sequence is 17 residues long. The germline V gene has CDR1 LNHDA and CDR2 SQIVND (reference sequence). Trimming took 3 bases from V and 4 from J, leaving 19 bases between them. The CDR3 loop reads CASSIPVVRGSYNEQFF. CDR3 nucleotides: TGTGCCAGTAGTATCCCCGTAGTGAGGGGGTCTTACAATGAGCAGTTCTTC.

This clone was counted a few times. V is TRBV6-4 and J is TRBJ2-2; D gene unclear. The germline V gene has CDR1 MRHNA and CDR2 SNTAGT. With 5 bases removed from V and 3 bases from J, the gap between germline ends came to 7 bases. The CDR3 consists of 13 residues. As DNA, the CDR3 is TGTGCCAGCAGTAACCGGGACACCGGGGAGCTGTTTTTT. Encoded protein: CASSNRDTGELFF.

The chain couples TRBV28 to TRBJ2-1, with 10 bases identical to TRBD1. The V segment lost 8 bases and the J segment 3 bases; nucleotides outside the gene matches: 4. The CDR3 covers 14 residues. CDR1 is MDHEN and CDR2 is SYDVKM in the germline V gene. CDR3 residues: CASGRTGGYNEQFF. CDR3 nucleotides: TGTGCCAGCGGCAGGACAGGGGGCTACAATGAGCAGTTCTTC.

The chain's CDR3 is CASSPGQRRTGELFF. The CDR3 region has the DNA TGTGCCAGCAGTCCTGGACAGCGGAGGACCGGGGAGCTGTTTTTT. The chain combines TRBV6-5 with TRBJ2-2; TRBD1 might be the D (6 bases). V was pared by 5 bases and J by 5 bases, with 15 bases between. The CDR3 contains 15 residues. From germline, CDR1 is MNHEY and CDR2 SVGAGI.

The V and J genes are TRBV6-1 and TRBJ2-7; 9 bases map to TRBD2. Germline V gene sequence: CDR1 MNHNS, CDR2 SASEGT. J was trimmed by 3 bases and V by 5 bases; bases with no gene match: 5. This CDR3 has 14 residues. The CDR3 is CASSPASGVYEQYF. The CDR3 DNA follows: TGTGCCAGCAGTCCGGCTAGCGGGGTCTACGAGCAGTACTTC.

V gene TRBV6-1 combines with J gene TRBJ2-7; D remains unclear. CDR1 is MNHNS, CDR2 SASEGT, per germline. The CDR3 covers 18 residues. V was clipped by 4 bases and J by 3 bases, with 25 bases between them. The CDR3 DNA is TGTGCCAGCAGTGCGAGTAAGGTGGGTACTACCAACTTCTACGAGCAGTACGTC. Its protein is CASSASKVGTTNFYEQYV.

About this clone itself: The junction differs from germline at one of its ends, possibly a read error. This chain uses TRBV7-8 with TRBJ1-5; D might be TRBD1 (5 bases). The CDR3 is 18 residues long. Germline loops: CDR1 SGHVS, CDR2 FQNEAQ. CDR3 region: CASSLPSRGGGSNRPQHF. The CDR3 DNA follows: TGTGCCAGCAGCTTACCTTCCCGGGGGGGAGGAAGCAATCGGCCCCAGCATTTT.

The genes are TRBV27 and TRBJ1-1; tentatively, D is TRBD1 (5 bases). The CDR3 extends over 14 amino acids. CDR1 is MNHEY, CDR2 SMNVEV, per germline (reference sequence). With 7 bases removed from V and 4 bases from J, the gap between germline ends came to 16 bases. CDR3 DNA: TGTGCCAGCAACGTTTGGGGAAGGGGCACTGAAGCTTTCTTT. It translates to CASNVWGRGTEAFF.

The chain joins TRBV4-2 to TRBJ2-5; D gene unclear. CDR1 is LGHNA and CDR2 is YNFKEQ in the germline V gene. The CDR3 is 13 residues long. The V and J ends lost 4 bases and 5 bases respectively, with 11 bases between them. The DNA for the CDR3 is TGTGCCAGCAGCCCCCGGGTAGGCGAGACCCAGTACTTC. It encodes CASSPRVGETQYF.

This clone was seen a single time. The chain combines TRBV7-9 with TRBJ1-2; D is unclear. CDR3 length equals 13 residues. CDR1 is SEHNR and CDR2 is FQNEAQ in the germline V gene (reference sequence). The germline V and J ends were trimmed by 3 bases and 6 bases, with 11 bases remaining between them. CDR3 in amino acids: CASSFLNGDGYTF. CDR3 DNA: TGTGCCAGCAGCTTTCTGAACGGGGATGGCTACACCTTC.

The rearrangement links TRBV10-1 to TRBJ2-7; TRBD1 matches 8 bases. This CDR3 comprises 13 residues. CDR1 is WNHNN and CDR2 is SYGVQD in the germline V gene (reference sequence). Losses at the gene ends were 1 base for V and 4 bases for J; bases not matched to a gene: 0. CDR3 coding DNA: TGCGCCAGCAGTGAGTACAGGGGGTACGAGCAGTACTTC. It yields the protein CASSEYRGYEQYF.

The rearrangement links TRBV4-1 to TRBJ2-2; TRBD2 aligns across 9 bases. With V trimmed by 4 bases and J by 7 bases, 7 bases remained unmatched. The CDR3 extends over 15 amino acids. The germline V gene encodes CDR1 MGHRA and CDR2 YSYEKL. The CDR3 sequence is CASSPGAGGGGELFF. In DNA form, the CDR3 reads TGCGCCAGCAGCCCAGGAGCGGGGGGTGGCGGGGAGCTGTTTTTT.